What follows are 5 T cell receptor beta chains derived from one specimen sequenced in a study of CD8+CD57+ T cells in acquired aplastic anemia. Genomic DNA served as template for TCR beta VDJ and CDR3 profiling. TCRdb reprocessed the reads with MiXCR, giving one entry per CDR3 protein. The sample holds some 130,000 distinct CDR3 sequences, roughly 50% seen once. Material for sequencing was sorted CD4+, CD8+, or CD8+CD57+ T cells (not recorded which) from PBMCs. These receptors were taken from a human donor in good health, serving as a control.

In regard to this clonotype: A much larger clone differs by one base, so this may be a read error. The chain couples TRBV4-1 to TRBJ2-1; no definite D call. CDR1 is MGHRA, CDR2 YSYEKL, per germline. This CDR3 spans 14 amino acids. CDR3 loop: CASSQGPYTNERFF. CDR3 nucleotides: TGTGCCAGCAGCCAAGGGCCCTATACCAATGAGCGGTTCTTC.

The chain employs TRBV7-8 and TRBJ1-1; a possible D gene is TRBD1 (5 bases). Germline CDR1 reads SGHVS; CDR2 reads FQNEAQ. V was pared by 1 base and J by 5 bases, with 8 bases between. This CDR3 is built from 13 residues. Here the CDR3 reads CASSLGGATEAFF. DNA for the CDR3: TGTGCCAGCAGCTTAGGAGGGGCGACTGAAGCTTTCTTT.

This clonotype was seen many times. The J gene is TRBJ2-7, the V gene TRBV20-1, with no clear D. The CDR3 has 11 residues. Per the germline V gene, CDR1 is DFQATT and CDR2 is SNEGSKA (reference sequence). Trimming shortened V by 3 bases and J by 2 bases, and 5 bases separated the two germline ends. The CDR3 nucleotides read TGCAGTGCTAGTCGCACCTACGAGCAGTACTTC. Its translation is CSASRTYEQYF.

This chain links TRBV7-6 with TRBJ1-6; unclear D gene. CDR3 size: 17 residues. Trimming pared 1 base from V and 3 bases from J, leaving 13 bases between. Per germline, CDR1 SGHVS and CDR2 FNYEAQ. Here the CDR3 DNA reads TGTGCCAGCAGCTTAGAAGGGCCAGAAATCTATAATTCACCCCTCCACTTT. This encodes CASSLEGPEIYNSPLHF.

This clonotype was seen ten or more times. V gene TRBV19 combines with J gene TRBJ2-1, with TRBD2 matching 9 bases. Germline assignment: CDR1 LNHDA and CDR2 SQIVND (reference sequence). The V segment lost 4 bases and the J segment 2 bases; nucleotides outside the gene matches: 3. The CDR3 is 15 residues long. CDR3 in DNA: TGTGCCAGTAGTAACGTAGCGGGGGCCTACAATGAGCAGTTCTTC. Translation gives CASSNVAGAYNEQFF. Full variable domain (outside the CDR3, taken from reference TRBV19 and TRBJ2-1): DGGITQSPKYLFRKEGQNVTLSCEQNLNHDAMYWYRQDPGQGLRLIYYSQIVNDFQKGDIAEGYSVSREKKESFPLTVTSAQKNPTAFYLCASSNVAGAYNEQFFGPGTRLTVL.